A selection of T cell receptor beta chains follows, all from one sample in a study of Ad26.COV2.S vaccination and SARS-CoV-2 variants. Clones were read by immunoSEQ multiplex PCR, and TCRdb kept only the in-frame ones, dropping some. This sample has roughly 700,000 clones; 89% occur once, and the top ten carry about 1.5%. The sample consisted of peripheral blood, taken in a trial of Ad26.COV2.S vaccine versus placebo. These receptors were collected from a person between 18 and 65 years old who received the Ad26.COV2.S COVID-19 vaccine or a placebo. Each CDR3 is given with its conserved first and last residue. The D gene is left open where the match is weak. Part of the rows lack a size; the others show once, few, many or a class for expanded clones.

. | TRBJ2-7 | TRBV3-1/TRBV3-2 | . | CASSQGSGVAYEQYF | TGTGCCAGCAGCCAAGGTTCCGGGGTAGCCTACGAGCAGTACTTC
. | TRBJ1-1 | TRBV9 | . | CASSVGGPGTEAFF | TGTGCCAGCAGCGTAGGAGGGCCTGGCACTGAAGCTTTCTTT
TRBD1 | TRBJ1-5 | TRBV5-1 | . | CASSPSGGLQPQHF | TGCGCCAGCAGCCCCTCAGGGGGTTTACAGCCCCAGCATTTT
. | TRBJ2-5 | TRBV29-1 | . | CSVEPWGQETQYF | TGCAGCGTTGAACCTTGGGGCCAAGAGACCCAGTACTTC
TRBD2 | TRBJ2-5 | TRBV20-1 | . | CSASGTSGDQETQYF | TGCAGTGCTAGTGGGACTAGCGGGGACCAAGAGACCCAGTACTTC
. | TRBJ1-5 | TRBV18 | once | CASSQTTELSSNQPQHF | TGTGCCAGCTCACAAACTACGGAGTTAAGCTCCAATCAGCCCCAGCATTTT
TRBD1 | TRBJ1-5 | TRBV19 | . | CASSIGDRLNQPQHF | TGTGCCAGTAGTATAGGGGACAGGCTCAATCAGCCCCAGCATTTT
. | TRBJ1-3 | TRBV2 | . | CASTPGYSGNTIYF | TGTGCCAGCACCCCAGGGTACTCTGGAAACACCATATATTTT
TRBD2 | TRBJ2-7 | TRBV7-3 | . | CASSAGGGSEQYF | TGTGCCAGCAGCGCGGGCGGGGGAAGCGAGCAGTACTTC
TRBD2 | TRBJ2-1 | TRBV5-1 | . | CASSLALAGGVSYNEQFF | TGCGCCAGCAGCTTGGCTCTAGCGGGAGGGGTTTCCTACAATGAGCAGTTCTTC
. | TRBJ2-4 | TRBV23-1 | once | CASSQCGSRIAKNIQYF | TGCGCCAGCAGTCAATGCGGCTCCAGGATAGCCAAAAACATTCAGTACTTC
. | TRBJ2-7 | TRBV7-9 | few | CASSLHDGYEQYF | TGTGCCAGCAGCTTACACGACGGCTACGAGCAGTACTTC
TRBD2 | TRBJ2-1 | TRBV6-6 | few | CASSFFTSASYNEQFF | TGTGCCAGCAGTTTCTTTACTAGCGCCTCCTACAATGAGCAGTTCTTC
TRBD2 | TRBJ2-3 | TRBV19 | once | CASIGLAGTDTQYF | TGTGCCAGTATAGGGCTAGCGGGCACAGATACGCAGTATTTT
. | TRBJ1-1 | TRBV19 | . | CASRRALWDTEAFF | TGTGCCAGTAGAAGGGCCCTTTGGGACACTGAAGCTTTCTTT
. | TRBJ2-2 | TRBV18 | . | CASSPREDTGELFF | TGTGCCAGCTCACCAAGGGAGGACACCGGGGAGCTGTTTTTT
TRBD1 | TRBJ1-5 | TRBV19 | . | CASNQTPGGHQPQHF | TGTGCCAGTAATCAGACCCCAGGGGGTCATCAGCCCCAGCATTTT
. | TRBJ1-4 | TRBV10-1 | . | CASSESGRIGLFF | TGCGCCAGCAGTGAGTCGGGCAGGATCGGACTGTTTTTT
. | TRBJ1-3 | TRBV18 | . | CASSSPPGSGNTIYF | TGTGCCAGCTCTTCCCCCCCAGGGTCTGGAAACACCATATATTTT
. | TRBJ2-5 | TRBV5-1 | . | CASSRGWGPGETQYF | TGCGCCAGCAGCCGAGGGTGGGGGCCAGGAGAGACCCAGTACTTC
. | TRBJ1-6 | TRBV25-1 | . | CASTAWGSYNSPLHF | TGTGCCAGCACCGCTTGGGGCTCCTATAATTCACCCCTCCACTTT
. | TRBJ2-2 | TRBV4-3 | few | CASSQLGENTGELFF | TGCGCCAGCAGCCAACTAGGGGAGAACACCGGGGAGCTGTTTTTT
TRBD2 | TRBJ2-1 | TRBV29-1 | . | CSVELAGYNEQFF | TGCAGCGTTGAACTAGCGGGGTACAATGAGCAGTTCTTC
TRBD1 | TRBJ2-5 | TRBV10-3 | . | CAISEFKQGVQETQYF | TGTGCCATCAGTGAGTTTAAACAGGGGGTCCAAGAGACCCAGTACTTC
. | TRBJ2-7 | TRBV9 | once | CASSVAGTSYEQYF | TGTGCCAGCAGCGTAGCAGGGACCTCCTACGAGCAGTACTTC
TRBD1 | TRBJ2-7 | TRBV29-1 | . | CSVSGGYEQYF | TGCAGCGTTTCAGGGGGCTACGAGCAGTACTTC
TRBD1 | TRBJ1-6 | TRBV30 | . | CAWSAGDRMNSPLHF | TGTGCCTGGAGCGCCGGGGACAGGATGAATTCACCCCTCCACTTT
TRBD1 | TRBJ2-5 | TRBV11-2 | . | CASSLAGGLEETQYF | TGTGCCAGCAGCTTAGCAGGGGGCTTGGAGGAGACCCAGTACTTC
TRBD1 | TRBJ1-2 | TRBV5-1 | once | CASSSQGAGGYTF | TGCGCCAGCAGCTCTCAGGGGGCGGGTGGCTACACCTTC
. | TRBJ2-2 | TRBV30 | . | CAWSVRGTGELFF | TGTGCCTGGAGTGTACGTGGCACCGGGGAGCTGTTTTTT
. | TRBJ2-7 | TRBV3-1/TRBV3-2 | . | CASSLRLAVPSYEQYF | TGTGCCAGCAGCCTACGGTTAGCGGTACCTTCCTACGAGCAGTACTTC
. | TRBJ1-2 | TRBV7-9 | few | CASSLGIYGYTF | TGTGCCAGCAGCTTAGGCATCTATGGCTACACCTTC
. | TRBJ1-4 | TRBV18 | . | CASSLGQDEKLFF | TGTGCCAGCTCACTCGGACAAGATGAAAAACTGTTTTTT
TRBD2 | TRBJ2-5 | TRBV18 | . | CASSQASGSWETQYF | TGTGCCAGCTCACAGGCTAGCGGGAGTTGGGAGACCCAGTACTTC
TRBD1 | TRBJ1-1 | TRBV4-2 | . | CASSQERDRVPAFF | TGTGCCAGCAGCCAAGAACGAGACAGGGTACCGGCTTTCTTT
. | TRBJ1-2 | TRBV20-1 | . | CSARESYGYTF | TGCAGTGCTAGGGAATCCTATGGCTACACCTTC
. | TRBJ1-1 | TRBV27 | . | CASILLVNTEAFF | TGTGCCAGCATTCTTCTGGTGAACACTGAAGCTTTCTTT
TRBD2 | TRBJ2-1 | TRBV9 | once | CASSFASGTYNEQFF | TGTGCCAGCAGCTTCGCTAGCGGTACCTACAATGAGCAGTTCTTC
. | TRBJ1-1 | TRBV18 | . | CASSPMADTEAFF | TGTGCCAGCTCACCAATGGCGGATACTGAAGCTTTCTTT
. | TRBJ2-3 | TRBV6-1 | . | CASSEAIGGGTDTQYF | TGTGCCAGCAGTGAAGCAATCGGCGGGGGCACAGATACGCAGTATTTT
. | TRBJ2-5 | TRBV19 | once | CASSIQGTQETQYF | TGTGCCAGTAGTATACAGGGAACCCAAGAGACCCAGTACTTC
. | TRBJ1-1 | TRBV18 | . | CASSPQGQNTEAFF | TGTGCCAGCTCACCACAGGGACAAAACACTGAAGCTTTCTTT
TRBD2 | TRBJ2-7 | TRBV5-4 | . | CASSSPGLLNEQYF | TGTGCCAGCAGCTCCCCGGGACTATTAAACGAGCAGTACTTC
. | TRBJ1-4 | TRBV30 | . | CAWSRAGHRPIF | TGTGCCTGGAGTCGGGCAGGACACCGGCCGATTTTT
. | TRBJ1-2 | TRBV7-2 | . | CASSFDRNYGYTF | TGTGCCAGCAGCTTTGACAGGAACTATGGCTACACCTTC